One and the same sample provided the 27 T cell receptor beta chains below, sequenced in a study of response to subunit inactivated influenza vaccine. TCRdb re-analysed the RT-PCR reads in MiXCR, keeping a single row per CDR3 protein. The sample contains about 780,000 distinct CDR3 sequences, approximately 17% of which appear only once. The sample was PBMCs from blood, taken less than 6 days after vaccination. All receptors come from a man aged 50 to 59 who received an inactivated influenza vaccine.

The chain recombines TRBV9 with TRBJ2-2, with 10 bases aligning to TRBD2. The CDR3 is 16 amino acids. With V trimmed by 0 bases and J by 2 bases, 1 base remained unmatched. Germline CDR1 SGDLS, CDR2 YYNGEE. CDR3 sequence reads: CASSVVAGGNTGELFF. In DNA, the CDR3 is TGTGCCAGCAGCGTAGTAGCGGGGGGTAACACCGGGGAGCTGTTTTTT.

This rearrangement joins TRBV6-1 to TRBJ1-4; 7 bases agree with TRBD1. CDR3 length: 15 amino acids. Germline V gives CDR1 MNHNS, CDR2 SASEGT. V lost 2 bases and J lost 5; bases outside the gene matches: 5. Here the CDR3 DNA reads TGTGCCAGCAGTGAAAGGGCAGGGGGGAATGAAAAACTGTTTTTT. Translating gives CASSERAGGNEKLFF.

This clonotype has a handful of counts. The gene calls are TRBV4-2 and TRBJ2-5, with TRBD2 identical over 7 bases. The CDR3 covers 14 residues. Germline CDR1 and CDR2: LGHNA and YNFKEQ. J was trimmed by 2 bases and V by 2 bases; bases with no gene match: 2. Here the CDR3 reads CASSQTGLQETQYF. CDR3 sequence (DNA): TGTGCCAGCAGCCAAACGGGACTACAAGAGACCCAGTACTTC.

The rearrangement links TRBV7-9 to TRBJ2-5; 9 bases are shared with TRBD2. The CDR3 sequence is 17 residues long. CDR1 is SEHNR and CDR2 is FQNEAQ in the germline V gene (reference sequence). The V and J ends lost 5 bases and 6 bases, in that order; junction bases with no gene match: 16. In DNA, the CDR3 is TGTGCCAGCAGCCCCCCCATCAAGGTAGCGGGGGTTCAGACCCAGTACTTC. This translates into CASSPPIKVAGVQTQYF.

This clonotype was detected a few times. The chain couples TRBV7-9 to TRBJ1-2; tentative D call: TRBD1 (5 bases). The V end was cut by 5 bases, the J end by 3 bases, with 19 bases between. The V gene's germline CDR1 is SEHNR and CDR2 FQNEAQ (reference sequence). The CDR3 contains 16 residues. The CDR3 is CASSDPRDLRDYGYTF. The CDR3 DNA follows: TGTGCCAGCAGCGACCCCCGGGACTTAAGGGACTATGGCTACACCTTC.

This clonotype has a handful of counts. The V gene is TRBV12-3 or TRBV12-4, the J gene TRBJ2-7; TRBD2 aligns across 11 bases. CDR3 length: 14 amino acids. J gave up 9 bases and V 3 bases, and 7 bases lay outside the gene matches. This CDR3 reads CASSLVLAGVTQYF. The CDR3 bases are TGTGCCAGCAGTTTGGTACTAGCGGGAGTAACGCAGTACTTC.

This clonotype was observed a few times. The chain links TRBV2 to TRBJ2-2, with D unresolved. With 4 bases removed from V and 2 bases from J, the gap between germline ends came to 8 bases. The CDR3 length is 14 residues. Germline V gene sequence: CDR1 SNHLY, CDR2 FYNNEI. DNA of the CDR3: TGTGCCAGCAGTGGTTTACACAACACCGGGGAGCTGTTTTTT. Its translation: CASSGLHNTGELFF.

This clonotype was observed at least ten times. The chain recombines TRBV20-1 with TRBJ2-3; 16 bases are a match to TRBD2. CDR1 is DFQATT, CDR2 SNEGSKA, per germline (reference sequence). J was trimmed by 6 bases and V by 6 bases; bases with no gene match: 6. The CDR3 covers 15 residues. Here the CDR3 reads CSASGLAGGADTQYF. The DNA for the CDR3 is TGCAGTGCGTCGGGACTAGCGGGAGGGGCGGATACGCAGTATTTT.

This clonotype was detected only a few times. The rearrangement joins TRBV4-3 to TRBJ2-7; possible D gene TRBD2, 6 bases. CDR3 length: 17 amino acids. Germline loops: CDR1 LGHNA, CDR2 YSLEER. V was clipped by 0 bases and J by 2 bases, with 17 bases between them. The CDR3 here is CASSQDPPGLSAYEQYF. In DNA, the CDR3 is TGCGCCAGCAGCCAAGACCCACCGGGACTTTCAGCCTACGAGCAGTACTTC.

This chain connects TRBV3-1 to TRBJ2-1; 9 bases line up with TRBD2. The CDR3 loop spans 19 amino acids. CDR1 is LGHDT and CDR2 is YNNKEL in the germline V gene (reference sequence). Trimming cost V 0 bases and J 3 bases; bases outside gene matches: 12. This chain's CDR3 is CASSQDKRLAAELYNEQFF. The CDR3 DNA sequence: TGTGCCAGCAGCCAAGATAAGCGACTAGCGGCTGAACTCTACAATGAGCAGTTCTTC.

The rearrangement joins TRBV20-1 to TRBJ2-7; D may be TRBD1 (6 bases). The germline V gene encodes CDR1 DFQATT and CDR2 SNEGSKA (reference sequence). Trimming cost V 0 bases and J 2 bases, with 11 bases left between them. The CDR3 length is 14 residues. Written as DNA, the CDR3 is TGCAGTGCTAGAGACCCGGACAGACCCTACGAGCAGTACTTC. This codes for CSARDPDRPYEQYF.

CDR3 protein: CASSHRLAVATQYF. In nucleotides, the CDR3 is TGTGCCAGCAGCCATCGACTAGCCGTGGCTACGCAGTATTTT. The chain is built from TRBV3-1 and TRBJ2-3, with TRBD2 identical over 7 bases. V shed 3 bases, J shed 8 bases, and the junction held 8 bases outside the gene matches. The CDR3 is made up of 14 amino acids. Germline CDR1 LGHDT, CDR2 YNNKEL (reference sequence).

This clonotype came up a few times. The rearrangement links TRBV5-1 to TRBJ1-6; D unclear. CDR3 length: 15 residues. V lost 6 bases, J lost 7 bases, and 17 bases lay in between. The germline V gene encodes CDR1 SGHRS and CDR2 YFSETQ. CDR3 in DNA: TGCGCCAGCACCCAGGATGCGGCTAGGAATTCACCCCTCCACTTT. This gives the protein CASTQDAARNSPLHF. The full variable domain, with the rest looked up from reference TRBV5-1 and TRBJ1-6, is KAGVTQTPRYLIKTRGQQVTLSCSPISGHRSVSWYQQTPGQGLQFLFEYFSETQRNKGNFPGRFSGRQFSNSRSEMNVSTLELGDSALYLCASTQDAARNSPLHFGNGTRLTVT.

In this sample, this clonotype turned up a few times. The rearrangement uses TRBV7-2 and TRBJ2-3; no firm D call. The CDR3 consists of 14 residues. The germline gives CDR1 SGHTA, CDR2 FQGNSA. The ends were cut back, 0 bases at V and 1 base at J, with 5 bases in the middle. For the CDR3, the DNA is TGTGCCAGCAGCTTAGCGCACGGCACAGATACGCAGTATTTT. Protein product: CASSLAHGTDTQYF.

This clonotype was observed a few times. The chain uses TRBV24-1 and TRBJ1-1; D unclear. The germline V gene has CDR1 KGHDR and CDR2 SFDVKD. V was trimmed by 4 bases and J by 5 bases, leaving 22 bases between them. This CDR3 comprises 17 residues. CDR3 nucleotide sequence: TGTGCCACCAGTGAGTTAAACTCTGGCTCCCCAGAAACTGAAGCTTTCTTT. It translates to CATSELNSGSPETEAFF.

The J gene is TRBJ2-7, the V gene TRBV4-2, with D perhaps matching TRBD2 (5 bases). This CDR3 spans 14 amino acids. V was clipped by 1 base and J by 3 bases, with 10 bases between them. Germline V lookup: CDR1 LGHNA, CDR2 YNFKEQ. The CDR3 coding sequence is TGTGCCAGCAGCCAAGCGATCGGGGTCTACGAGCAGTACTTC. Encoded protein: CASSQAIGVYEQYF.

This clonotype came up a few times. V is TRBV5-1 and J is TRBJ2-1; tentatively, D is TRBD1 (6 bases). Per germline, CDR1 SGHRS and CDR2 YFSETQ. The V end lost 5 bases, the J end lost 0 bases, and 12 bases lay between the germline ends. CDR3 size: 15 residues. CDR3 sequence reads: CASRNRVSSYNEQFF. The CDR3 nucleotides are TGCGCCAGCAGAAACAGGGTTAGCTCCTACAATGAGCAGTTCTTC.

This chain connects TRBV29-1 to TRBJ1-1; 7 bases line up with TRBD1. This CDR3 spans 13 amino acids. Germline V gene sequence: CDR1 SQVTM, CDR2 ANQGSEA. J lost 6 bases, V lost 5 bases, and 9 bases had no gene match. CDR3 nucleotides: TGCAGCGTTACGAACAGGGGAACGGCTGAAGCTTTCTTT. It encodes CSVTNRGTAEAFF.

This chain connects TRBV10-3 to TRBJ2-7; D may be TRBD2 (6 bases). The V and J ends lost 0 bases and 1 base respectively, with 13 bases between them. CDR3 length: 16 amino acids. Germline V gene sequence: CDR1 ENHRY, CDR2 SYGVKD. CDR3 coding DNA: TGTGCCATCAGTGAGTCAATGCGGGAACGGTCCTACGAGCAGTACTTC. Protein: CAISESMRERSYEQYF.

This clonotype was detected only a few times. This chain links TRBV15 with TRBJ2-7, with D uncertain. V was shortened by 0 bases and J by 1 base, with 10 bases between the two germline ends. The CDR3 has 15 amino acids. Germline loops: CDR1 LNHNV, CDR2 YYDKDF (reference sequence). CDR3 amino acids: CATSRDRAPSYEQYF. The CDR3 region has the DNA TGTGCCACCAGCAGAGATAGAGCTCCATCCTACGAGCAGTACTTC.

The rearrangement uses TRBV5-1 and TRBJ2-1, with a tentative D call TRBD2 (6 bases). Trimming removed 4 bases at V and 4 bases at J, with 15 bases between. Germline CDR1 SGHRS, CDR2 YFSETQ. CDR3 size: 15 residues. As DNA, the CDR3 is TGCGCCAGCAGCGCCATAGCGGCAACTTACAATGAGCAGTTCTTC. It specifies CASSAIAATYNEQFF.

The chain employs TRBV15 and TRBJ1-5, with D perhaps TRBD1 (6 bases). From germline, CDR1 is LNHNV and CDR2 YYDKDF (reference sequence). V was cut by 9 bases and J by 3 bases, with 12 bases left in between. This CDR3 is built from 13 residues. This chain's CDR3 is CATAQGPNQPQHF. As DNA, the CDR3 is TGTGCCACGGCACAGGGCCCCAATCAGCCCCAGCATTTT.

The gene calls are TRBV5-1 and TRBJ2-1, with D possibly matching TRBD1 (6 bases). Judging by the DNA end, TRBJ2-7 fits better; the J call may be wrong. This CDR3 is 14 amino acids long. Germline V gene lookup returns CDR1 SGHRS and CDR2 YFSETQ. The CDR3 region has the DNA TGCGCCAGCAGTACTGGGGACACTTACAATGAGCAGTACTTC. Translation gives CASSTGDTYNEQYF.

This chain links TRBV20-1 with TRBJ2-7; 8 bases map to TRBD1. V lost 1 base and J lost 2; bases outside the gene matches: 7. The germline V gene has CDR1 DFQATT and CDR2 SNEGSKA (reference sequence). There are 15 residues in the CDR3. CDR3 in DNA: TGCAGTGCTAGAGTTGGGGGGACAGGAACCTACGAGCAGTACTTC. This encodes CSARVGGTGTYEQYF.

The CDR3 nucleotides read TGCAGTGCAAATAGCGGGAGGTCGGACGAGCAGTACTTC. It specifies CSANSGRSDEQYF. This chain uses TRBV20-1 with TRBJ2-7; 10 bases line up with TRBD2. Germline loops: CDR1 DFQATT, CDR2 SNEGSKA (reference sequence). V lost 6 bases, J lost 5 bases, and 7 bases stayed unmatched. CDR3 length equals 13 residues.

V usage is TRBV9 and J usage is TRBJ2-3, with 7 bases fitting TRBD2. CDR3 length: 16 residues. V lost 3 bases and J lost 5; bases outside the gene matches: 12. CDR1 and CDR2 (germline): SGDLS, YYNGEE. The CDR3 reads CASSGHGGGWVDTQYF. Written as DNA, the CDR3 is TGTGCCAGCAGCGGACATGGCGGGGGTTGGGTAGATACGCAGTATTTT.

There are a few counts of this clonotype. The chain recombines TRBV7-8 with TRBJ1-5; D remains unclear. The germline gives CDR1 SGHVS, CDR2 FQNEAQ. V was shortened by 3 bases and J by 0 bases, with 12 bases between the two germline ends. The CDR3 extends over 16 amino acids. CDR3 bases: TGTGCCAGCAGCTTCACAGCCGGAGGTAGCAATCAGCCCCAGCATTTT. Translating it yields CASSFTAGGSNQPQHF.